This is a list of T cell receptor beta chains from one sample in a study of Ad26.COV2.S vaccination and SARS-CoV-2 variants. Sequencing was performed with immunoSEQ multiplex PCR; in TCRdb, only in-frame clones are kept and a portion is missing. The profile shows some 520,000 clones, around nine tenths of them singletons. The source material was peripheral blood, sampled in a trial of Ad26.COV2.S vaccine versus placebo. The receptors were gathered from a person between 18 and 59 years old who received the Ad26.COV2.S COVID-19 vaccine or a placebo. The CDR3 runs from the conserved cysteine through the conserved F or W. A D gene is named only where the DNA matches it firmly. The size entry is marked missing in some rows and otherwise reads once, few, many or a size class.

v_call,d_call,clone_size,j_call,cdr3_nt,cdr3_aa
TRBV7-8,-,-,TRBJ1-4,TGTGCCAGCACCCGGGGCCGCGGACTGTTTTTT,CASTRGRGLFF
TRBV29-1,-,-,TRBJ1-1,TGCAGCGCCGAGCTGAACACTGAAGCTTTCTTT,CSAELNTEAFF
TRBV5-6,-,-,TRBJ1-1,TGTGCCAGCAGCTGGGGGACGAACACTGAAGCTTTCTTT,CASSWGTNTEAFF
TRBV6-1,-,-,TRBJ2-7,TGTGCCAGCAGTGAAGGGTGGGGAGCAAGCTCCTACGAGCAGTACTTC,CASSEGWGASSYEQYF
TRBV10-2,TRBD2,-,TRBJ2-1,TGCGCCAGCGTAGCGGGAGATCTGGGTGAGCAGTTCTTC,CASVAGDLGEQFF
TRBV5-4,TRBD2,-,TRBJ2-1,TGTGCCAGCAGCTTGGGGTTGGGACTACAATACAATGAGCAGTTCTTC,CASSLGLGLQYNEQFF
TRBV5-6,-,-,TRBJ2-7,TGTGCCAGCAGCCGCACCGGGACCTACGAGCAGTACTTC,CASSRTGTYEQYF
TRBV6-5,TRBD1,-,TRBJ2-1,TGTGCCAGCAGTCCCGGGACAGGGGGCTTCAATGAGCAGTTCTTC,CASSPGTGGFNEQFF
TRBV5-1,-,-,TRBJ1-3,TGCGCCAGCAGCTTGAGTGGGGTAAGGGCTGGAAACACCATATATTTT,CASSLSGVRAGNTIYF
TRBV11-2,-,-,TRBJ2-7,TGTGCCAGCAGCTTAGAGAGAGGCGGAGCCTACGAGCAGTACTTC,CASSLERGGAYEQYF
TRBV28,TRBD1,-,TRBJ2-7,TGTGCCAGCAGTTTAGGGCCCCTCCGGGACAGCCGTTACGAGCAGTACTTC,CASSLGPLRDSRYEQYF
TRBV5-4,-,-,TRBJ2-1,TGTGCCAGCAGCTCGTGGGCCGGCTCCTACAATGAGCAGTTCTTC,CASSSWAGSYNEQFF
TRBV12-3/TRBV12-4,-,-,TRBJ2-5,TGTGCCAGCAGTTCCCGAGAGACCCAGTACTTC,CASSSRETQYF
TRBV27,-,-,TRBJ2-7,TGTGCCAGCAGTTTAGGGTACGAGCAGTACTTC,CASSLGYEQYF
TRBV7-9,-,-,TRBJ2-5,TGTGCCAGCAGCGGTCCCGGAGAGACCCAGTACTTC,CASSGPGETQYF
TRBV28,TRBD1,-,TRBJ2-1,TGTGCCAGCAGTCCGCAGCTGGGGACAGGGGGACACAATGAGCAGTTCTTC,CASSPQLGTGGHNEQFF
TRBV10-3,-,-,TRBJ2-3,TGTGCCTCTTCGATCGGGGGATCGGTCACAGATACGCAGTATTTT,CASSIGGSVTDTQYF
TRBV7-3,TRBD1,-,TRBJ2-2,TGTGCCAGCAGCTCACAGGGGGCGAACACCGGGGAGCTGTTTTTT,CASSSQGANTGELFF
TRBV5-5,-,-,TRBJ1-2,TGTGCCAGCAGCTTGGGACACTCCTCCTATGGCTACACCTTC,CASSLGHSSYGYTF
TRBV7-2,TRBD2,-,TRBJ2-3,TGTGCCAGCAGCTTAGAGAGGCTAGCGGGAGTAGATACGCAGTATTTT,CASSLERLAGVDTQYF
TRBV30,-,once,TRBJ1-5,TGTGCCTGGAGTTCTGAAGGCAATCAGCCCCAGCATTTT,CAWSSEGNQPQHF
TRBV6-5,TRBD1,-,TRBJ1-5,TGTGCCAGCATGCGGGACAGCCCGAATCAGCCCCAGCATTTT,CASMRDSPNQPQHF
TRBV4-3,TRBD2,-,TRBJ2-1,TGCGCCAGCAGCCAAGTGTCTAGCGGGAGGGCCGAGCCGCAGTTCTTC,CASSQVSSGRAEPQFF
TRBV4-2,TRBD1,-,TRBJ1-3,TGTGCCAGCAGCCAAAGACGACAGGGACAACGAAACACCATATATTTT,CASSQRRQGQRNTIYF
TRBV27,TRBD1,-,TRBJ2-1,TGTGCCAGCAGTTCCTTTAACGGACAGGGGGTAAACTACAATGAGCAGTTCTTC,CASSSFNGQGVNYNEQFF
TRBV29-1,TRBD2,-,TRBJ2-1,TGCAGCGTCCTCCTAGCGGGAGTAATCAATGAGCAGTTCTTC,CSVLLAGVINEQFF
TRBV7-9,-,-,TRBJ1-2,TGTGCCAGCAGCTTCTTGTCCTTGTCTGGTGGCTACACCTTC,CASSFLSLSGGYTF
TRBV30,-,-,TRBJ1-1,TGTGCCTGGAAGAGGGGCGAAGCTTTCTTT,CAWKRGEAFF
TRBV7-2,TRBD1,-,TRBJ1-6,TGTGCCAGCAGCTGGCTGAGGGGACAGCTTTATAATTCACCCCTCCACTTT,CASSWLRGQLYNSPLHF
TRBV9,-,-,TRBJ1-1,TGTGCCAGCAGCGTAGGGTTGAATAAACTATCTGAAGCTTTCTTT,CASSVGLNKLSEAFF
TRBV7-8,-,-,TRBJ1-1,TGTGCCAGCAGCTTAATGACTTTGACGGGCACTGAAGCTTTCTTT,CASSLMTLTGTEAFF
TRBV7-8,TRBD2,-,TRBJ2-7,TGTGCCAGCACCCCTGTGGGGCGGCCGACTAGCGGGGGGACCCTTTTC,CASTPVGRPTSGGTLF
TRBV10-3,-,-,TRBJ2-2,TGTGCCATCAGGCCTGCGACTTTGAACACCGGGGAGCTGTTTTTT,CAIRPATLNTGELFF
TRBV19,TRBD1,once,TRBJ2-5,TGTGCCAGTAGTATAGGGTGGGACAGACAAGAGACCCAGTACTTC,CASSIGWDRQETQYF
TRBV12-3/TRBV12-4,-,many,TRBJ1-1,TGTGCCAGCAGGGCGCAGGGTGGTGAAGCTTTCTTT,CASRAQGGEAFF
TRBV5-1,TRBD1,-,TRBJ1-4,TGCGCCAGCAGCACAACAGGGGCAACTAATGAAAAACTGTTTTTT,CASSTTGATNEKLFF
TRBV29-1,-,-,TRBJ2-2,TGCAGCGTGGTGGGACAGAACACCGGGGAGCTGTTTTTT,CSVVGQNTGELFF
TRBV28,TRBD1,few,TRBJ1-2,TGTGCCAGCACTCCCAGGGGGCGCAAAGGCTACACCTTC,CASTPRGRKGYTF